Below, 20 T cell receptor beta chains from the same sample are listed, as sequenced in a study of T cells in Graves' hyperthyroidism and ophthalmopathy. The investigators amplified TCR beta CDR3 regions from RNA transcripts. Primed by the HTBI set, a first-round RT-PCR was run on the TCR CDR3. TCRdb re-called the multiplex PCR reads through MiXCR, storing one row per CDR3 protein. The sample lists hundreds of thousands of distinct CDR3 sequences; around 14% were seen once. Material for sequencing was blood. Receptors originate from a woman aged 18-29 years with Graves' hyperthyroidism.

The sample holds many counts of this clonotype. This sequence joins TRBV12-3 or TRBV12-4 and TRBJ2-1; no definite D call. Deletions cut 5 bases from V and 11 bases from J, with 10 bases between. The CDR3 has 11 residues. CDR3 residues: CASSRTGKQFF. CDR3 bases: TGTGCCAGCAGTCGGACCGGAAAGCAGTTCTTC.

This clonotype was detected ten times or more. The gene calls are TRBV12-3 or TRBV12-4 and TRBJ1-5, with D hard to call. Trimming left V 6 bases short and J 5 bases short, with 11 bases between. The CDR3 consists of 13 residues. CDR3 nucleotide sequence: TGTGCCAGCAGCCCCCGGCGTCATCAGCCCCAGCATTTT. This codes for CASSPRRHQPQHF.

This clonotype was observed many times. The CDR3 sequence is CASSLGSFTSYEQYF. For the CDR3, the DNA is TGCGCCAGCAGCTTGGGGAGTTTTACCTCCTACGAGCAGTACTTC. The chain has TRBV5-1 and TRBJ2-7; no firm D call. CDR1 SGHRS and CDR2 YFSETQ come from the germline V gene. The ends were cut back, 0 bases at V and 0 bases at J, with 10 bases in the middle. The CDR3 covers 15 residues.

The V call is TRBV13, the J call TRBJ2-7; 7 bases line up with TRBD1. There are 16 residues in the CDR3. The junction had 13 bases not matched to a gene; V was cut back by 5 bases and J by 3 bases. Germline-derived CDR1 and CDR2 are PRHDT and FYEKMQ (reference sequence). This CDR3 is CASSVGQAFTLYEQYF. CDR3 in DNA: TGTGCCAGCAGCGTCGGACAGGCCTTTACCCTCTACGAGCAGTACTTC.

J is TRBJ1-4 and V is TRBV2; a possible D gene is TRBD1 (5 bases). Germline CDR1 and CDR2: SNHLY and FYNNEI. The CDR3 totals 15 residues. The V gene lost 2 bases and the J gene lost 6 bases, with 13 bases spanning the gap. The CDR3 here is CASSERGTSYEKLFF. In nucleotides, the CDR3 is TGTGCCAGCAGTGAACGGGGGACTTCCTATGAAAAACTGTTTTTT.

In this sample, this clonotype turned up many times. The CDR3 here is CASSDGQGRTIYGYTF. The CDR3 coding sequence is TGTGCCAGCAGTGATGGACAGGGAAGAACGATCTATGGCTACACCTTC. The chain is built from TRBV28 and TRBJ1-2; 8 bases match TRBD1. CDR3 length: 16 residues. Trimming at V came to 5 bases and at J to 4 bases, leaving 12 bases not matched to a gene. CDR1 is MDHEN and CDR2 is SYDVKM in the germline V gene.

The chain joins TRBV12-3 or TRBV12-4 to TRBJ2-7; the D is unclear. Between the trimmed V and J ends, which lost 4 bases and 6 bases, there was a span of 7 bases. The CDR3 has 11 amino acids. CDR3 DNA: TGTGCCAGCAGTTACGTTTCCGAGCAGTACTTC. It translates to CASSYVSEQYF.

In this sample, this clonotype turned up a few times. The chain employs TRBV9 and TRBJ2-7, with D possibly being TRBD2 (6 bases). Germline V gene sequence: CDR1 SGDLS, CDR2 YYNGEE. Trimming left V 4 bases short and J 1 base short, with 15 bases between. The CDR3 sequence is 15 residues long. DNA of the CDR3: TGTGCCAGCAGCCCCGGGACTTCAACTTCCTACGAGCAGTACTTC. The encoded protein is CASSPGTSTSYEQYF. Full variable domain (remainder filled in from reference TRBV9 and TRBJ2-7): DSGVTQTPKHLITATGQRVTLRCSPRSGDLSVYWYQQSLDQGLQFLIQYYNGEERAKGNILERFSAQQFPDLHSELNLSSLELGDSALYFCASSPGTSTSYEQYFGPGTRLTVT.

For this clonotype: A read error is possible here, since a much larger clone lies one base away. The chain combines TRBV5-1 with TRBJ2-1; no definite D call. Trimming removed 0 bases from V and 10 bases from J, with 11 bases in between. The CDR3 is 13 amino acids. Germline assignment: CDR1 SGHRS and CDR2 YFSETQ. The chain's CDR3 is CASSLEYPSEQFF. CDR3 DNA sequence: TGCGCCAGCAGCTTGGAATACCCCTCCGAGCAGTTCTTC.

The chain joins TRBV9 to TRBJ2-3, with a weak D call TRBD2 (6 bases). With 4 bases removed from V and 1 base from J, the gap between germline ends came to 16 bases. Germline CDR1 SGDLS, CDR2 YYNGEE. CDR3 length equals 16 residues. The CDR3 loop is CASSFSGPGGTDTQYF. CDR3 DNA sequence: TGTGCCAGCAGCTTTAGCGGACCCGGGGGCACAGATACGCAGTATTTT.

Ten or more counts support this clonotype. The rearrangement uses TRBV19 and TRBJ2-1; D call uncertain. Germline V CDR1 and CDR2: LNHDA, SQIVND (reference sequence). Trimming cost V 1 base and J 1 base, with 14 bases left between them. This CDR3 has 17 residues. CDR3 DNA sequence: TGTGCCAGTAGTATAGGAGATAGGGTGCTATCCTACAATGAGCAGTTCTTC. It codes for CASSIGDRVLSYNEQFF.

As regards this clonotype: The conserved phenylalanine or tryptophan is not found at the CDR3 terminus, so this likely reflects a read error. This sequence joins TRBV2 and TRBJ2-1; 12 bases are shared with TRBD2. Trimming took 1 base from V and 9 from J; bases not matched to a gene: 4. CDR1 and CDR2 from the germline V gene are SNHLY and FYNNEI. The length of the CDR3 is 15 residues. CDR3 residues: CASSEGLAGVAEQFS. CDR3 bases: TGTGCCAGCAGTGAAGGACTAGCGGGAGTGGCTGAGCAGTTCTCC.

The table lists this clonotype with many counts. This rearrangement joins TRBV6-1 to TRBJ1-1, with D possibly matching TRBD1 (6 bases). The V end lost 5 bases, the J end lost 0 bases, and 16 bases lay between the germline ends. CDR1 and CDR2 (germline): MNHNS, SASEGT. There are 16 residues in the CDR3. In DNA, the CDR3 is TGTGCCAGCAGTTGGGGGGGGGGCAGGTTGAACACTGAAGCTTTCTTT. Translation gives CASSWGGGRLNTEAFF.

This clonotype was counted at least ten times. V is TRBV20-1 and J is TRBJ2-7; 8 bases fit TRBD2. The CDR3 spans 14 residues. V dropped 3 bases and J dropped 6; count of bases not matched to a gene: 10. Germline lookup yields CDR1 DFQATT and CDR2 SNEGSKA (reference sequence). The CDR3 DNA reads TGCAGTGCTAGTGGGAGCGGGAGTGTCTTCGAGCAGTACTTC. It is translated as CSASGSGSVFEQYF.

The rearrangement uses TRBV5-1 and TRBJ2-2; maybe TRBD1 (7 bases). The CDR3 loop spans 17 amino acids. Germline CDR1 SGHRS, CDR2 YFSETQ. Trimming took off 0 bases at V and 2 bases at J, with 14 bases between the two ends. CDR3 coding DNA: TGCGCCAGCAGCTTGGCCCTAGGAGGGGGCAACACCGGGGAGCTGTTTTTT. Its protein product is CASSLALGGGNTGELFF.

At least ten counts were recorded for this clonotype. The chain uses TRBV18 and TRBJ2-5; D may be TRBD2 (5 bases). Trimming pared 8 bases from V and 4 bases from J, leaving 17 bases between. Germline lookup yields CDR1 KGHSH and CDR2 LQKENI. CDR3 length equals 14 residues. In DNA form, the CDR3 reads TGTGCCAGCACCCGAGGGATAGTAGCAGAGACCCAGTACTTC. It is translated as CASTRGIVAETQYF.

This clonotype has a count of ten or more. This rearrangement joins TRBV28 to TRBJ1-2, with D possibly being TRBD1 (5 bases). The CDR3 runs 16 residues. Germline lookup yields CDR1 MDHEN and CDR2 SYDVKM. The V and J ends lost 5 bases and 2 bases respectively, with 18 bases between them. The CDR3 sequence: CASSPLSRGTNYGYTF. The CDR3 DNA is TGTGCCAGCAGTCCCCTGAGTCGGGGGACCAACTATGGCTACACCTTC.

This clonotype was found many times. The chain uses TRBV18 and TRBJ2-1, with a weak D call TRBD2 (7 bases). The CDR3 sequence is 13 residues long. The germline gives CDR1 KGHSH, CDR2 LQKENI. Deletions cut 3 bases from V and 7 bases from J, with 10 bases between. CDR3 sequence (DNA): TGTGCCAGCTCACCGGGGGGGCCTAATGAGCAGTTCTTC. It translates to CASSPGGPNEQFF.

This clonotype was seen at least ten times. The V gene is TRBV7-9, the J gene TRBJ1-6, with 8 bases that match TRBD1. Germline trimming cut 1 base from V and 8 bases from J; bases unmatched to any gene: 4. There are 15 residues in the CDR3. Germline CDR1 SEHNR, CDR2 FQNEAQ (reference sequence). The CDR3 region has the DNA TGTGCCAGCAGCTTAGAGTCAGGGGGCGATTCACCCCTCCACTTT. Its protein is CASSLESGGDSPLHF.

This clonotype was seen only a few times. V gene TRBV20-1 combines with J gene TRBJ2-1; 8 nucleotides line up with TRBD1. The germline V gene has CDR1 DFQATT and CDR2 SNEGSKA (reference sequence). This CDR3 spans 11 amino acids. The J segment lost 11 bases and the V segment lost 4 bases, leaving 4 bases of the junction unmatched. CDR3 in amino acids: CSATPGGQQFF. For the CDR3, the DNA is TGCAGTGCTACCCCAGGGGGCCAGCAGTTCTTC.